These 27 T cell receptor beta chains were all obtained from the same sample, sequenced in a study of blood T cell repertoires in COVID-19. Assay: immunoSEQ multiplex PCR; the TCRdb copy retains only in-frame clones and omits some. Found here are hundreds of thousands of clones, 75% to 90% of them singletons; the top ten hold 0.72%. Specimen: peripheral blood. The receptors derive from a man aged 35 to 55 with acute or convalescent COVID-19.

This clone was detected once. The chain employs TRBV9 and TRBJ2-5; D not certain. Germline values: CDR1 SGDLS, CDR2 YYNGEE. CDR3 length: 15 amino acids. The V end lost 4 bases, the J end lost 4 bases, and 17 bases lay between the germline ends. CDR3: CASSPSDPFGETQYF. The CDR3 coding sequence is TGTGCCAGCAGCCCCAGCGACCCCTTCGGAGAGACCCAGTACTTC.

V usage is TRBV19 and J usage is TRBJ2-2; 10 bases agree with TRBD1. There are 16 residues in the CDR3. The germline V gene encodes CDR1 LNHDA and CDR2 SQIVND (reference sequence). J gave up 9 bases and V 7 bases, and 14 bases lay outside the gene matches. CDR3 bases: TGTGCCAGTACTCCGTATCGACAGGGGGCTATACGGGAGCTGTTTTTT. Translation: CASTPYRQGAIRELFF. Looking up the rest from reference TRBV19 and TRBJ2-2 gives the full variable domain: DGGITQSPKYLFRKEGQNVTLSCEQNLNHDAMYWYRQDPGQGLRLIYYSQIVNDFQKGDIAEGYSVSREKKESFPLTVTSAQKNPTAFYLCASTPYRQGAIRELFFGEGSRLTVL.

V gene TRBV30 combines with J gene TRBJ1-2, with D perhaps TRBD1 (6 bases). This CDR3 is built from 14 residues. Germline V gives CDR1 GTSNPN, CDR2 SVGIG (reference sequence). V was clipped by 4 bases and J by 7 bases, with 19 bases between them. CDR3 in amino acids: CAWTDLMDSLGYTF. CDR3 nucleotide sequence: TGTGCCTGGACAGATCTCATGGACAGTCTTGGCTACACCTTC.

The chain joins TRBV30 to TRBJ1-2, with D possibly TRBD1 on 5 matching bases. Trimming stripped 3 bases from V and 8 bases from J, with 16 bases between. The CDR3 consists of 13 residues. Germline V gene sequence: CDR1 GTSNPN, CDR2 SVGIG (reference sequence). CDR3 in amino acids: CAWRGGSWKGYTF. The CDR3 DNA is TGTGCCTGGAGGGGGGGGAGTTGGAAGGGCTACACCTTC.

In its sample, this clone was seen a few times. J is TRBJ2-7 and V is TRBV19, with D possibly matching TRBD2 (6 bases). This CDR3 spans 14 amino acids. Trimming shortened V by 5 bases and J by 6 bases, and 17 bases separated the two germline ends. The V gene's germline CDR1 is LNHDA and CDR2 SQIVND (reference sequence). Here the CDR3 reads CASSLGGLPSEQYF. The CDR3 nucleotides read TGTGCCAGTAGTCTGGGGGGACTCCCCTCCGAGCAGTACTTC.

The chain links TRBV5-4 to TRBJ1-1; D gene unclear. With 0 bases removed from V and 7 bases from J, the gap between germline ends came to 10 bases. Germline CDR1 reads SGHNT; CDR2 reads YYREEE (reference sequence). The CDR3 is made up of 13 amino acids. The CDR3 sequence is CASSLAGTDEAFF. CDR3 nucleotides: TGTGCCAGCAGCTTGGCCGGTACAGATGAAGCTTTCTTT.

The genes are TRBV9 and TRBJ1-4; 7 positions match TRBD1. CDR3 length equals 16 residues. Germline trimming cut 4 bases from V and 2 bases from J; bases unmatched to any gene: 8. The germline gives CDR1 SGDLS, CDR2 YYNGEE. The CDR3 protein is CASSRGTASTNEKLFF. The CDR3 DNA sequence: TGTGCCAGCAGCAGAGGGACAGCCTCCACTAATGAAAAACTGTTTTTT.

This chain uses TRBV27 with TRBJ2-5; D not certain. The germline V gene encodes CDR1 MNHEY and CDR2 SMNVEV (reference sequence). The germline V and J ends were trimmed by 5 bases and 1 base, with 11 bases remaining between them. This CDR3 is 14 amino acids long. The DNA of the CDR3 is TGTGCCAGCAGTCCCGGTGCTATCCAAGAGACCCAGTACTTC. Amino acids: CASSPGAIQETQYF.

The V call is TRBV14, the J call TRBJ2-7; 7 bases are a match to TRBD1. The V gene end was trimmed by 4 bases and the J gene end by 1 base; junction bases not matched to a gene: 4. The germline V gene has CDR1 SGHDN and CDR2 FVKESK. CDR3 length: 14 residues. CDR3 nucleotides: TGTGCCAGCAGCCCAGAGGACAGGTCCTACGAGCAGTACTTC. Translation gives CASSPEDRSYEQYF.

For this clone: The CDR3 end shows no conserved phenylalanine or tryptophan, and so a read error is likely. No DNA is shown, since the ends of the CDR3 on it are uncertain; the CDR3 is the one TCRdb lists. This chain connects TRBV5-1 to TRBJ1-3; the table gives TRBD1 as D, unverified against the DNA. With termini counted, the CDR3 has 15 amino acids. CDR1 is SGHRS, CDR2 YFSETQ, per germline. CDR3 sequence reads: CASRRSGTGIATPGS.

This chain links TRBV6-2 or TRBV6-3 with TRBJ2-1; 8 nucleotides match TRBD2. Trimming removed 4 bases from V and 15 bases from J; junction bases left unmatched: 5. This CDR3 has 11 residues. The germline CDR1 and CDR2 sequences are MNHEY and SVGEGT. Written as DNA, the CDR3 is TGTGCCAGCAGTTTCGGGACTAGGCCGTTCTTC. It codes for CASSFGTRPFF.

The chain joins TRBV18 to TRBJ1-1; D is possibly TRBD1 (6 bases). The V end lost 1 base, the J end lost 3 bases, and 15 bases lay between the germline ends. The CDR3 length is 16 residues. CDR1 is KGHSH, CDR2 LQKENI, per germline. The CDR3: CASSPRAGAGDTEAFF. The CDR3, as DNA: TGTGCCAGCTCACCACGCGCAGGGGCGGGGGACACTGAAGCTTTCTTT.

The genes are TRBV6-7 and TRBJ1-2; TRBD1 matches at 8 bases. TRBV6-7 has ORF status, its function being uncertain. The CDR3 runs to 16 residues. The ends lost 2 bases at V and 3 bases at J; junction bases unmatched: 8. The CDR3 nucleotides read TGTGCCAGCAGTTACCCAGGGGGCAGGGCACACTATGGCTACACCTTC. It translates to CASSYPGGRAHYGYTF.

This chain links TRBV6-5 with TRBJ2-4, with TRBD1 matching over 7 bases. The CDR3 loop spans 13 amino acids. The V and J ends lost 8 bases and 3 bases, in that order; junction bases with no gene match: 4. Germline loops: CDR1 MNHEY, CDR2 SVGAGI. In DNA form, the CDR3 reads TGTGCCAGCCTCGGACAGGACAAAAACATTCAGTACTTC. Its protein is CASLGQDKNIQYF.

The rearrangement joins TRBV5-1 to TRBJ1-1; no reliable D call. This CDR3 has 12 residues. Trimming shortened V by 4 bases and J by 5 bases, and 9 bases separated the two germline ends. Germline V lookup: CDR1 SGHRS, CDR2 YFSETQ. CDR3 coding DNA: TGCGCCAGCAGCCGGGATGATACTGAAGCTTTCTTT. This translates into CASSRDDTEAFF.

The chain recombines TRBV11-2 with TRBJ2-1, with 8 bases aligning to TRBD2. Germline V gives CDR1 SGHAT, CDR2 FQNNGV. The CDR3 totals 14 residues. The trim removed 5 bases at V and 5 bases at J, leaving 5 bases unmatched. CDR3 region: CASSPLLADNEQFF. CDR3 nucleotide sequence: TGTGCCAGCAGCCCCCTACTAGCGGACAATGAGCAGTTCTTC. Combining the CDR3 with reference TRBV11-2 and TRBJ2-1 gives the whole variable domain EAGVAQSPRYKIIEKRQSVAFWCNPISGHATLYWYQQILGQGPKLLIQFQNNGVVDDSQLPKDRFSAERLKGVDSTLKIQPAKLEDSAVYLCASSPLLADNEQFFGPGTRLTVL.

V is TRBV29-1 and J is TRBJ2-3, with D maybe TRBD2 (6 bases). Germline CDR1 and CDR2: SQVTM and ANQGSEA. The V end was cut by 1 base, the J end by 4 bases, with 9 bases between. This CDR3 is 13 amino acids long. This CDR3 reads CSVEVPGADTQYF. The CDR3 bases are TGCAGCGTTGAAGTCCCGGGAGCAGATACGCAGTATTTT.

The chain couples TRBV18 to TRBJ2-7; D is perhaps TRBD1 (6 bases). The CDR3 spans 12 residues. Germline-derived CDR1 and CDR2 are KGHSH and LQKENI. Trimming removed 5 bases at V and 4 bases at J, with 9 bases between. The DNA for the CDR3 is TGTGCCAGCTCAGAACAGGGTTACGAGCAGTACTTC. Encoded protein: CASSEQGYEQYF.

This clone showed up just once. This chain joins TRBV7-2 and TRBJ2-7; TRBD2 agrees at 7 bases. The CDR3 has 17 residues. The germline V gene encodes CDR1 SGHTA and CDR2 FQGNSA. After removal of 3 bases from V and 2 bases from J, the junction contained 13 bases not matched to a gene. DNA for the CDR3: TGTGCCAGCAGCTTCGGGGGGAACGGGGTTTTAGCCTACGAGCAGTACTTC. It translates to CASSFGGNGVLAYEQYF.

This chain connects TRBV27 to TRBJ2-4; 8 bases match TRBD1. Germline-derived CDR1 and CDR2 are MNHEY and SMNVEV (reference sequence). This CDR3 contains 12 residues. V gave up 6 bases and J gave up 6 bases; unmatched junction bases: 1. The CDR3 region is CASSDRGNIQYF. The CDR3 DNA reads TGTGCCAGCAGCGACAGGGGAAACATTCAGTACTTC.

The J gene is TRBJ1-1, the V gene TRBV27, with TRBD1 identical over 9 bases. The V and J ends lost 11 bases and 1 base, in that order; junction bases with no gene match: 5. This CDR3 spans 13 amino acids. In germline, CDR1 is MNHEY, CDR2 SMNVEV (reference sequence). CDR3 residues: CASWDRENTEAFF. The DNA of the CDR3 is TGTGCCTCTTGGGACAGGGAGAACACTGAAGCTTTCTTT.

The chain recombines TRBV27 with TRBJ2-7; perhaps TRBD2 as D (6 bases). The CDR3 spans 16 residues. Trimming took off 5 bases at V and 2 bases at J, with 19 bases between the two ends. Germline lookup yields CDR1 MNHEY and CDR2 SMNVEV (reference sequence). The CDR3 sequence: CASSPPGLLKAYEQYF. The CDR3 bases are TGTGCCAGCAGTCCCCCGGGACTTCTGAAGGCCTACGAGCAGTACTTC.

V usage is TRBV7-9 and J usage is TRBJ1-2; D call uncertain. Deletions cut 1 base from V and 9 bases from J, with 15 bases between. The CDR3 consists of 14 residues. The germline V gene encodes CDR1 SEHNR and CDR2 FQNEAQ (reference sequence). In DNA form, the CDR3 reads TGTGCCAGCAGCTTAGGTTCAGGAAGGGAGAGCTACACCTTC. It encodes CASSLGSGRESYTF.

The CDR3 DNA is TGTGCCAGCAGCCAAGGGCTAGCGGGAGTAGAGACCCAGTACTTC. Translating gives CASSQGLAGVETQYF. The gene calls are TRBV3-1 (or the pseudogene TRBV3-2) and TRBJ2-5, with TRBD2 matching 10 bases. The V segment lost 1 base and the J segment 4 bases; nucleotides outside the gene matches: 3. Looked up from germline, CDR1 is LGHDT and CDR2 is YNNKEL (reference sequence). The length of the CDR3 is 15 residues.

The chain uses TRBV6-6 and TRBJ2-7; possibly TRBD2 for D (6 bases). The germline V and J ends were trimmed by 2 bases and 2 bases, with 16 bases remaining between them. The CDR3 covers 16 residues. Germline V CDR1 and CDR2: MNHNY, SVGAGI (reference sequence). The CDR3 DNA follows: TGTGCCAGCAGTTACCCCGGGGGAATTCGCACCTACGAGCAGTACTTC. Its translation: CASSYPGGIRTYEQYF.

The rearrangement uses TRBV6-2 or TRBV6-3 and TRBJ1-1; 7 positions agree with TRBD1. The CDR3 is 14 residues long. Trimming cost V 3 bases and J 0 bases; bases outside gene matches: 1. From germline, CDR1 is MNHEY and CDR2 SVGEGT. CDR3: CASSYGQVNTEAFF. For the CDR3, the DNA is TGTGCCAGCAGTTATGGACAGGTGAACACTGAAGCTTTCTTT.

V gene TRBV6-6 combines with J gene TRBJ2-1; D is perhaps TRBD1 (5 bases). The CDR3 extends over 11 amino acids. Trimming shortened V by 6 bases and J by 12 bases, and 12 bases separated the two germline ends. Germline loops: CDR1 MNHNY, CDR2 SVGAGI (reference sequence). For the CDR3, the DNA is TGTGCCAGCAGCCCCTCCCAGGGGCAGTTCTTC. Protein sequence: CASSPSQGQFF.